The 16 T cell receptor beta chains given below trace back to one sample, sequenced in a study of OX40 agonist ivuxolimab in advanced cancers. TCRdb's table, derived via immunoSEQ multiplex PCR, lists solely in-frame clones and lacks some. The table includes around 46,000 clones, 70% to 90% detected once. The input for sequencing was CD4+ or CD8+ T cells sorted from blood, taken in a trial of the OX40 agonist ivuxolimab. Receptors were obtained from an adult with an advanced solid tumor such as melanoma, head and neck, liver or kidney cancer.

This chain uses TRBV4-2 with TRBJ2-1, with no clear D. Germline V gene lookup returns CDR1 LGHNA and CDR2 YNFKEQ. The germline V and J ends were trimmed by 8 bases and 6 bases, with 14 bases remaining between them. The length of the CDR3 is 13 residues. The CDR3 bases are TGTGCCAGCGGCCCGTACATCTCCAATGAGCAGTTCTTC. This encodes CASGPYISNEQFF.

The chain uses TRBV7-9 and TRBJ1-2; weak D call: TRBD1 (5 bases). V lost 7 bases, J lost 7 bases, and 16 bases lay in between. In germline, CDR1 is SEHNR, CDR2 FQNEAQ (reference sequence). This CDR3 region has 13 residues. Written as DNA, the CDR3 is TGTGCCAGCATGGCGGGCAGGGTTACTGGCTACACCTTC. As protein: CASMAGRVTGYTF.

This chain links TRBV6-4 with TRBJ1-1; D unresolved. The CDR3 consists of 13 residues. The germline CDR1 and CDR2 sequences are MRHNA and SNTAGT. Trimming took 5 bases from V and 4 from J, leaving 11 bases between them. DNA for the CDR3: TGTGCCAGCAGTCGTGACACGCGCACTGAAGCTTTCTTT. This codes for CASSRDTRTEAFF.

V and J are TRBV19 and TRBJ1-5; D is undetermined. V was shortened by 4 bases and J by 6 bases, with 19 bases between the two germline ends. This CDR3 contains 16 residues. The V gene's germline CDR1 is LNHDA and CDR2 SQIVND (reference sequence). CDR3 DNA sequence: TGTGCCAGTAGTAGTCTCTTGGAGGGATGGGGTCAGCCCCAGCATTTT. The encoded protein is CASSSLLEGWGQPQHF.

The chain combines TRBV12-5 with TRBJ2-5; D is uncertain. The CDR3 consists of 13 residues. Germline-derived CDR1 and CDR2 are LGHNT and FRNRAP. V was pared by 3 bases and J by 4 bases, with 9 bases between. This chain's CDR3 is CASGFGVGETQYF. The CDR3 DNA is TGTGCTAGTGGTTTTGGGGTTGGAGAGACCCAGTACTTC. The full variable domain, in which reference TRBV12-5 and TRBJ2-5 provide the parts outside the CDR3, is DARVTQTPRHKVTEMGQEVTMRCQPILGHNTVFWYRQTMMQGLELLAYFRNRAPLDDSGMPKDRFSAEMPDATLATLKIQPSEPRDSAVYFCASGFGVGETQYFGPGTRLLVL.

V gene TRBV15 combines with J gene TRBJ1-2, with D tentatively TRBD1 (5 bases). The CDR3 runs to 15 residues. Germline V gene lookup returns CDR1 LNHNV and CDR2 YYDKDF (reference sequence). V was clipped by 5 bases and J by 6 bases, with 19 bases between them. CDR3 DNA: TGTGCCACCAGCGAAGGAAGGGACGTCAAGCATGGCTACACCTTC. This codes for CATSEGRDVKHGYTF.

The chain carries TRBV10-2 and TRBJ1-2; D possibly corresponds to TRBD1 (5 bases). The germline V gene has CDR1 WSHSY and CDR2 SAAADI. This CDR3 is 13 amino acids long. Trimming stripped 3 bases from V and 6 bases from J, with 11 bases between. The CDR3 loop reads CASSDGALNGYTF. In nucleotides, the CDR3 is TGCGCCAGCAGTGATGGGGCATTGAATGGCTACACCTTC.

CDR3 coding DNA: TGTGCCAGCAGCTTCGGGACAGGGGAAGCTTTCTTT. Residues: CASSFGTGEAFF. The chain uses TRBV5-6 and TRBJ1-1; 9 bases are shared with TRBD1. There are 12 residues in the CDR3. Germline trimming cut 2 bases from V and 8 bases from J; bases unmatched to any gene: 1. Germline V lookup: CDR1 SGHDT, CDR2 YYEEEE.

The V and J genes are TRBV7-9 and TRBJ2-7; a possible D gene is TRBD1 (5 bases). Trimming pared 4 bases from V and 5 bases from J, leaving 9 bases between. Germline V gene sequence: CDR1 SEHNR, CDR2 FQNEAQ (reference sequence). The CDR3 consists of 12 residues. The CDR3 loop is CASSSGPNEQYF. Written as DNA, the CDR3 is TGTGCCAGCAGCTCAGGGCCGAACGAGCAGTACTTC.

The table lists this clone with a few counts. The V call is TRBV19, the J call TRBJ1-1; D ambiguous. CDR3 length: 13 residues. CDR1 LNHDA and CDR2 SQIVND come from the germline V gene (reference sequence). Trimming shortened V by 3 bases and J by 1 base, and 6 bases separated the two germline ends. This CDR3 is CASSITENTEAFF. Here the CDR3 DNA reads TGTGCCAGTAGTATCACAGAGAACACTGAAGCTTTCTTT.

The chain is built from TRBV6-6 and TRBJ2-2, with 8 nucleotides matching TRBD2. V trimming: 11 bases; J trimming: 4 bases; junction bases outside the gene matches: 12. CDR3 length equals 15 residues. CDR1 and CDR2 from the germline V gene are MNHNY and SVGAGI (reference sequence). The CDR3: CASQEREISTGELFF. The CDR3 nucleotides read TGTGCCTCCCAGGAGCGGGAGATCTCCACCGGGGAGCTGTTTTTT.

This chain uses TRBV4-3 with TRBJ2-1; 9 nucleotides align to TRBD2. The germline V gene has CDR1 LGHNA and CDR2 YSLEER. With V trimmed by 1 base and J by 7 bases, 8 bases remained unmatched. The CDR3 runs to 16 residues. The CDR3 spells CASSQGRGRAANEQFF. The CDR3 DNA sequence: TGCGCCAGCAGCCAAGGACGCGGGAGGGCCGCGAATGAGCAGTTCTTC.

The genes are TRBV30 and TRBJ1-2; 10 bases line up with TRBD1. The junction had 27 bases not matched to a gene; V was cut back by 4 bases and J by 4 bases. The CDR3 is 21 amino acids. Germline V gene sequence: CDR1 GTSNPN, CDR2 SVGIG (reference sequence). The CDR3 loop reads CAWTPPLVRFVGQGEVYGYTF. The CDR3 coding sequence is TGTGCCTGGACCCCCCCCCTTGTCCGTTTCGTCGGACAGGGGGAGGTCTATGGCTACACCTTC.

The chain joins TRBV2 to TRBJ2-7, with D uncertain. In germline, CDR1 is SNHLY, CDR2 FYNNEI. The CDR3 length is 11 residues. The V end lost 6 bases, the J end lost 7 bases, and 10 bases lay between the germline ends. DNA of the CDR3: TGTGCCAGCAGCCCCCCCTTGGAGCAGTACTTC. Translating gives CASSPPLEQYF.

V and J are TRBV9 and TRBJ2-3, with TRBD1 identical over 7 bases. The CDR3 length is 15 residues. Germline CDR1 and CDR2: SGDLS and YYNGEE. V lost 2 bases to trimming and J lost 3 bases; unmatched junction nucleotides: 6. Here the CDR3 DNA reads TGTGCCAGCAGCGTCTACAGGGGAGAGACAGATACGCAGTATTTT. It is translated as CASSVYRGETDTQYF.

The chain has TRBV13 and TRBJ2-5; D may be TRBD1 (5 bases). Germline CDR1 is PRHDT and CDR2 is FYEKMQ (reference sequence). The V gene lost 4 bases and the J gene lost 2 bases, with 20 bases spanning the gap. The CDR3 is made up of 17 amino acids. CDR3 protein: CASSSPSDSLNQETQYF. The CDR3 DNA follows: TGTGCCAGCAGCTCCCCGTCAGACAGCCTGAATCAAGAGACCCAGTACTTC. Combining the CDR3 with reference TRBV13 and TRBJ2-5 gives the whole variable domain AAGVIQSPRHLIKEKRETATLKCYPIPRHDTVYWYQQGPGQDPQFLISFYEKMQSDKGSIPDRFSAQQFSDYHSELNMSSLELGDSALYFCASSSPSDSLNQETQYFGPGTRLLVL.